Listed here are 26 T cell receptor beta chains from one sample, sequenced in a study of blood T cell repertoires in COVID-19. Method: immunoSEQ multiplex PCR; TCRdb's copy keeps in-frame clones and lacks some. The profile shows about 100,000 clones, almost 80% of them singletons. The sequenced material came from peripheral blood. Receptors were obtained from an older man with active or convalescent COVID-19.

The chain is built from TRBV7-2 and TRBJ1-6, with 10 bases fitting TRBD1. The junction had 5 bases not matched to a gene; V was cut back by 0 bases and J by 9 bases. The germline V gene encodes CDR1 SGHTA and CDR2 FQGNSA. This CDR3 comprises 16 residues. DNA for the CDR3: TGTGCCAGCAGCTTAGCCGGGACAGGGGCATCTTCACCCCTCCACTTT. Its translation: CASSLAGTGASSPLHF.

This sequence joins TRBV27 and TRBJ2-7, with D maybe TRBD2 (6 bases). Germline CDR1 is MNHEY and CDR2 is SMNVEV (reference sequence). V was cut by 2 bases and J by 5 bases, with 16 bases left in between. This CDR3 is 15 amino acids long. The CDR3 loop is CASSLSGGRGNEQYF. In DNA form, the CDR3 reads TGTGCCAGCAGTTTAAGTGGGGGGAGAGGTAACGAGCAGTACTTC.

The V gene is TRBV5-1, the J gene TRBJ2-3; D uncertain. Germline V gene lookup returns CDR1 SGHRS and CDR2 YFSETQ. The CDR3 contains 13 residues. Trimming stripped 2 bases from V and 1 base from J, with 5 bases between. In DNA, the CDR3 is TGCGCCAGCAGCTTCGAGGGCACAGATACGCAGTATTTT. It specifies CASSFEGTDTQYF.

The gene calls are TRBV24-1 and TRBJ2-5, with 7 bases fitting TRBD2. CDR1 and CDR2 from the germline V gene are KGHDR and SFDVKD. The length of the CDR3 is 14 residues. Losses at the gene ends were 6 bases for V and 4 bases for J; bases not matched to a gene: 7. The CDR3 protein is CATSFSSGRETQYF. As DNA, the CDR3 is TGTGCCACCAGTTTTTCTAGCGGACGAGAGACCCAGTACTTC.

The chain carries TRBV28 and TRBJ1-1; D uncertain. The CDR3 has 13 residues. Germline V gene data show CDR1 as MDHEN and CDR2 as SYDVKM. The V gene lost 6 bases and the J gene lost 5 bases, with 13 bases spanning the gap. CDR3 coding DNA: TGTGCCAGCAGGAGGGATGGGTGGACTGAAGCTTTCTTT. Its protein product is CASRRDGWTEAFF.

This sequence joins TRBV30 and TRBJ2-1; 13 positions agree with TRBD2. This CDR3 is built from 15 residues. The germline V gene encodes CDR1 GTSNPN and CDR2 SVGIG (reference sequence). V lost 2 bases, J lost 12 bases, and 10 bases stayed unmatched. The CDR3 is CAWSPGLAGEVAQFF. For the CDR3, the DNA is TGTGCCTGGAGTCCAGGACTAGCGGGAGAGGTAGCGCAGTTCTTC.

This chain joins TRBV3-1 (or the pseudogene TRBV3-2) and TRBJ2-2; TRBD1 is a possible D gene (5 bases). The germline V gene encodes CDR1 LGHDT and CDR2 YNNKEL (reference sequence). The V gene lost 6 bases and the J gene lost 5 bases, with 16 bases spanning the gap. This CDR3 comprises 15 residues. In nucleotides, the CDR3 is TGTGCCAGCAGGGATCGGGCAGGGCGAACCGGGGAGCTGTTTTTT. Protein sequence: CASRDRAGRTGELFF.

V is TRBV7-2 and J is TRBJ2-7; 11 nucleotides align to TRBD1. Germline-derived CDR1 and CDR2 are SGHTA and FQGNSA. The CDR3 loop spans 17 amino acids. The V and J ends lost 3 bases and 4 bases, in that order; junction bases with no gene match: 11. The CDR3 loop reads CASSFGAGQGARYEQYF. CDR3 nucleotides: TGTGCCAGCAGCTTCGGAGCCGGACAGGGGGCGCGGTACGAGCAGTACTTC.

The genes are TRBV10-1 and TRBJ2-3, with D tentatively TRBD1 (6 bases). The CDR3 is 16 residues long. The V gene lost 2 bases and the J gene lost 3 bases, with 15 bases spanning the gap. The germline CDR1 and CDR2 sequences are WNHNN and SYGVQD (reference sequence). The chain's CDR3 is CASSEMIQGRTDTQYF. CDR3 nucleotide sequence: TGCGCCAGCAGTGAGATGATTCAGGGGCGTACAGATACGCAGTATTTT.

The chain employs TRBV27 and TRBJ2-1; no definite D call. CDR3 size: 15 residues. CDR1 is MNHEY, CDR2 SMNVEV, per germline (reference sequence). V gave up 1 base and J gave up 0 bases, with 7 bases separating them. CDR3 loop: CASSLFRSSYNEQFF. CDR3 sequence (DNA): TGTGCCAGCAGTTTATTCAGGTCCTCCTACAATGAGCAGTTCTTC.

This clone was seen once. The chain joins TRBV2 to TRBJ2-1; 11 bases are a match to TRBD1. J was trimmed by 5 bases and V by 9 bases; bases with no gene match: 9. Germline V gene data show CDR1 as SNHLY and CDR2 as FYNNEI. The CDR3 contains 15 residues. The CDR3 loop is CARGGTGGGDNEQFF. DNA of the CDR3: TGTGCCAGGGGGGGGACAGGGGGAGGGGACAATGAGCAGTTCTTC.

The rearrangement links TRBV2 to TRBJ1-5, with 7 bases that match TRBD1. This CDR3 is 15 amino acids long. Germline CDR1 reads SNHLY; CDR2 reads FYNNEI. V lost 6 bases, J lost 1 base, and 6 bases stayed unmatched. In DNA form, the CDR3 reads TGTGCCAGCAGGGACCGGGACAGCAGCAATCAGCCCCAGCATTTT. Encoded protein: CASRDRDSSNQPQHF.

This clone was picked up one time. The chain couples TRBV7-8 to TRBJ2-1; the match to TRBD2 covers 10 bases. The germline CDR1 and CDR2 sequences are SGHVS and FQNEAQ. With V trimmed by 1 base and J by 8 bases, 14 bases remained unmatched. The CDR3 has 18 residues. CDR3 protein: CASSLEHRGLAMWDEQFF. The CDR3 bases are TGTGCCAGCAGCTTAGAACACAGGGGACTAGCGATGTGGGATGAGCAGTTCTTC. The entire variable domain, with the rest obtained from reference TRBV7-8 and TRBJ2-1, is as follows: GAGVSQSPRYKVAKRGQDVALRCDPISGHVSLFWYQQALGQGPEFLTYFQNEAQLDKSGLPSDRFFAERPEGSVSTLKIQRTQQEDSAVYLCASSLEHRGLAMWDEQFFGPGTRLTVL.

V is TRBV2 and J is TRBJ2-3, with D perhaps TRBD2 (5 bases). Germline assignment: CDR1 SNHLY and CDR2 FYNNEI. V lost 6 bases, J lost 5 bases, and 15 bases lay in between. CDR3 size: 14 residues. CDR3 coding DNA: TGTGCCAGCAGGATCGTGAGGGCGGGAGATACGCAGTATTTT. The encoded protein is CASRIVRAGDTQYF.

The chain links TRBV18 to TRBJ1-1; tentatively, D is TRBD1 (5 bases). The CDR3 covers 14 residues. Between the trimmed V and J ends, which lost 3 bases and 1 base, there was a span of 9 bases. CDR1 KGHSH and CDR2 LQKENI come from the germline V gene. DNA of the CDR3: TGTGCCAGCTCACCGGGACTCGGGAACACTGAAGCTTTCTTT. Translated: CASSPGLGNTEAFF.

The chain carries TRBV19 and TRBJ1-4; 8 nucleotides agree with TRBD1. The V gene's germline CDR1 is LNHDA and CDR2 SQIVND (reference sequence). Trimming removed 7 bases from V and 8 bases from J; junction bases left unmatched: 6. This CDR3 has 13 residues. The CDR3 spells CASIDRGGEKLFF. CDR3 in DNA: TGTGCCAGTATCGACAGGGGTGGCGAAAAACTGTTTTTT.

The gene calls are TRBV19 and TRBJ2-1; 13 bases match TRBD2. Trimming at V came to 1 base and at J to 9 bases, leaving 3 bases not matched to a gene. Looked up from germline, CDR1 is LNHDA and CDR2 is SQIVND (reference sequence). The CDR3 loop spans 15 amino acids. The CDR3 sequence is CASSIGLAGGAEQFF. The CDR3 coding sequence is TGTGCCAGTAGTATAGGACTAGCGGGAGGCGCTGAGCAGTTCTTC.

The genes are TRBV6-5 and TRBJ2-2, with D unclear. Trimming shortened V by 0 bases and J by 1 base, and 9 bases separated the two germline ends. The CDR3 is made up of 16 amino acids. In germline, CDR1 is MNHEY, CDR2 SVGAGI. CDR3 bases: TGTGCCAGCAGTTACTCGATGGCAGGGAACACCGGGGAGCTGTTTTTT. Its protein is CASSYSMAGNTGELFF.

The gene calls are TRBV19 and TRBJ2-6; TRBD1 matches at 7 bases. The V gene end was trimmed by 6 bases and the J gene end by 2 bases; junction bases not matched to a gene: 1. The CDR3 is 14 residues long. Per the germline V gene, CDR1 is LNHDA and CDR2 is SQIVND (reference sequence). For the CDR3, the DNA is TGTGCCAGTAGGACAGGGACTGGGGCCAACGTCCTGACTTTC. Protein product: CASRTGTGANVLTF.

The chain recombines TRBV7-2 with TRBJ1-3; 8 bases line up with TRBD1. CDR1 is SGHTA, CDR2 FQGNSA, per germline. The CDR3 sequence is 15 residues long. The V and J ends lost 1 base and 4 bases, in that order; junction bases with no gene match: 3. The CDR3: CASSLDRGKGNTIYF. As DNA, the CDR3 is TGTGCCAGCAGCTTAGACAGGGGGAAAGGAAACACCATATATTTT.

This sequence joins TRBV30 and TRBJ1-4; 7 nucleotides agree with TRBD1. In germline, CDR1 is GTSNPN, CDR2 SVGIG (reference sequence). With V trimmed by 0 bases and J by 2 bases, 3 bases remained unmatched. This CDR3 region has 15 residues. In DNA form, the CDR3 reads TGTGCCTGGAGTGTCGGACAGGTGACTAATGAAAAACTGTTTTTT. This gives the protein CAWSVGQVTNEKLFF.

The chain uses TRBV18 and TRBJ1-5; D remains unclear. V was pared by 4 bases and J by 2 bases, with 15 bases between. Germline V CDR1 and CDR2: KGHSH, LQKENI. The CDR3 is made up of 16 amino acids. CDR3 sequence reads: CASSLQVGRGNQPQHF. Written as DNA, the CDR3 is TGTGCCAGCTCACTTCAAGTGGGGAGGGGCAATCAGCCCCAGCATTTT.

The J gene is TRBJ1-1, the V gene TRBV3-1 (or the pseudogene TRBV3-2); 8 nucleotides agree with TRBD1. The CDR3 runs to 14 residues. V dropped 2 bases and J dropped 4; count of bases not matched to a gene: 3. CDR1 LGHDT and CDR2 YNNKEL come from the germline V gene (reference sequence). CDR3 residues: CASSQQTGGTEAFF. CDR3 nucleotides: TGTGCCAGCAGCCAACAAACAGGGGGCACTGAAGCTTTCTTT.

This chain links TRBV10-3 with TRBJ2-1, with 8 nucleotides matching TRBD2. V shed 3 bases and J 4 bases; nucleotides not matched to a gene: 5. From germline, CDR1 is ENHRY and CDR2 SYGVKD. This CDR3 is built from 15 residues. The CDR3 DNA is TGTGCCATCAGTGATATTAGCGGGGCTTACAATGAGCAGTTCTTC. Its translation is CAISDISGAYNEQFF.

This clone was observed a single time. The CDR3, as DNA: TGTGCCACCAGCAAATCGGGACTAGCGGGGGGTTTTAACACCGGGGAGCTGTTTTTT. Encoded protein: CATSKSGLAGGFNTGELFF. This chain links TRBV15 with TRBJ2-2; 15 nucleotides line up with TRBD2. V dropped 4 bases and J dropped 2; count of bases not matched to a gene: 8. This CDR3 spans 19 amino acids. Germline V gives CDR1 LNHNV, CDR2 YYDKDF (reference sequence).

This chain joins TRBV4-3 and TRBJ2-1; 11 bases are shared with TRBD2. This CDR3 comprises 20 residues. Per the germline V gene, CDR1 is LGHNA and CDR2 is YSLEER. The trim removed 0 bases at V and 2 bases at J, leaving 12 bases unmatched. The CDR3 bases are TGCGCCAGCAGCCAAGATCTTTTACTAGCGGGAGTGCTCGCCTACAATGAGCAGTTCTTC. It is translated as CASSQDLLLAGVLAYNEQFF.